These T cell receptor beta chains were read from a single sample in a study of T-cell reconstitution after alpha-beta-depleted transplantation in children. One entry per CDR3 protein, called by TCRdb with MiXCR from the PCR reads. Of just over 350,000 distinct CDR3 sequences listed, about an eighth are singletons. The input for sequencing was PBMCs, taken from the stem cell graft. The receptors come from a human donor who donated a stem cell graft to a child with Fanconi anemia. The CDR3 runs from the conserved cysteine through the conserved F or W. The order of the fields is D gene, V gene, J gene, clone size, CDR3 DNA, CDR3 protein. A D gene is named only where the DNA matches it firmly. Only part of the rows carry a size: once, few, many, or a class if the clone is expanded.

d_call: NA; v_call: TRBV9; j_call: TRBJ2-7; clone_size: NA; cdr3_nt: TGTGTCCCCTGGGGGAAGCAGTACTTC; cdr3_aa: CVPWGKQYF
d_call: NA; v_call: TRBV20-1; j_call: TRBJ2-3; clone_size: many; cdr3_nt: TGCAGTGCCTTGATGCGGAGCACAGATACGCAGTATTTT; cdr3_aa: CSALMRSTDTQYF
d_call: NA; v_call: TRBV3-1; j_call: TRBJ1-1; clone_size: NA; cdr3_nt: TGTGCCAGCAGCCAAGCCAGGGGAGAATACACTGAAGCTTTCTTT; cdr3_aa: CASSQARGEYTEAFF
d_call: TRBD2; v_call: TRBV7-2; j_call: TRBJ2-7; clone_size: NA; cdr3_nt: TGTGCCAGCAGCATCACTAGCGAGGGCGAGCAGTACTTC; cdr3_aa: CASSITSEGEQYF
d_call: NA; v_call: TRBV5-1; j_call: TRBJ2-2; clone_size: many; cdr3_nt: TGCGCCAGCAAGGAGAACACCGGGGAGCTGTTTTTT; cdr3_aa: CASKENTGELFF
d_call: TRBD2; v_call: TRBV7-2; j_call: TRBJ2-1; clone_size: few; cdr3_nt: TGTGCCAGCAGCCCGACAGGAGCGGGGGGCTATGAGCAGTTCTTC; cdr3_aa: CASSPTGAGGYEQFF
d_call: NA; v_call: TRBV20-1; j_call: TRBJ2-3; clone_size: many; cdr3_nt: TGCAGTGCTAGCAAATTTCGCAGCACAGATACGCAGTATTTT; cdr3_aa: CSASKFRSTDTQYF
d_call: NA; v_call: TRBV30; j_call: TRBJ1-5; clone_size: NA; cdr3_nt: TGTGCCTGGAGTACCAGGGTCCTGGGGGATCAGCCCCAGCATTTT; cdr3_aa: CAWSTRVLGDQPQHF
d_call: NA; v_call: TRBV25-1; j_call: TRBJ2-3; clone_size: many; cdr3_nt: TGTGCCAGCAGTGCAAGGAGGGCAGATACGCAGTATTTT; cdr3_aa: CASSARRADTQYF
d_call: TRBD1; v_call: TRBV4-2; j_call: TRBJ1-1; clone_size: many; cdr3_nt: TGTGCCAGCAGCCAACTGACAGGGAGCACTGAAGCTTTCTTT; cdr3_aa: CASSQLTGSTEAFF
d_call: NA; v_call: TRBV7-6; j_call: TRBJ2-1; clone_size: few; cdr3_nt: TGTGCCAGCAGCTTAGATTCTGGGTACAGCTCCTACAATGAGCAGTTCTTC; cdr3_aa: CASSLDSGYSSYNEQFF
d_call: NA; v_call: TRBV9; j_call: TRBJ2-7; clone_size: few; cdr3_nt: TGTGCCAGCAGCCCACAGGTCTCAAGGTACGAGCAGTACTTC; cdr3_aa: CASSPQVSRYEQYF
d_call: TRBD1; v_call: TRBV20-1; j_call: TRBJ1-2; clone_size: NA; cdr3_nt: TGCAGTGCTAGACCCCCGGACAGGGTACTCTATGGCTACACCTTC; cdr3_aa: CSARPPDRVLYGYTF
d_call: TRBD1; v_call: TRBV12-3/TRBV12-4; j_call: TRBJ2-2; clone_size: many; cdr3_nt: TGTGCCAGCAGCAAAATACAGGGGGCACCCACCGGGGAGCTGTTTTTT; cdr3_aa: CASSKIQGAPTGELFF
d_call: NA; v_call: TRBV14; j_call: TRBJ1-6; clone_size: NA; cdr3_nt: TGTGCCAGCAGCCAAGATCTGGCGAGCTCCTATAATTCACCCCTCCACTTC; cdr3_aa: CASSQDLASSYNSPLHF
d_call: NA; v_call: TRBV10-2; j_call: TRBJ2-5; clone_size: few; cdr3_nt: TGCGCCAGCAACCAGGGGGGGCCTCGGGAGACCCAGTACTTC; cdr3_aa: CASNQGGPRETQYF
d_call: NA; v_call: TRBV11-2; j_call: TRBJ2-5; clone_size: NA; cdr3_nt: TGTGCCAGCAGCCGCCGGATTGAGGGGGAGACCCAGTACTTC; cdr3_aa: CASSRRIEGETQYF
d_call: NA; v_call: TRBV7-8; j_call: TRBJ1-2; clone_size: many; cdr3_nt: TGTGCCAGCAGCTTAGATATTAGGCAACGTGCTGGCTACACCTTC; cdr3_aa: CASSLDIRQRAGYTF
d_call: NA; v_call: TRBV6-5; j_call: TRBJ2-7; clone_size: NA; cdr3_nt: TGTGCCAGCAGTTACGGGCAGGGAGGACACGAGCAGTACTTC; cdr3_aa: CASSYGQGGHEQYF
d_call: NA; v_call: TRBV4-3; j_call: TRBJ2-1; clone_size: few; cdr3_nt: TGCGCCAGCAGCCAAGAAAACGGGGGGCACTACAATGAGCAGTTCTTC; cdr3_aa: CASSQENGGHYNEQFF
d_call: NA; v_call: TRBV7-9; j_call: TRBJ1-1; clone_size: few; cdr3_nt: TGTGCCAGCAGCTTAGCTTCATTTGAAGCTTTCTTT; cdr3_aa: CASSLASFEAFF
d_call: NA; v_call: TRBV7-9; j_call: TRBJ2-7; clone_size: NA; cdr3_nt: TGTGCCAGCGGCAGACAGAGCTCCTACGAGCAGTACTTC; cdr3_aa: CASGRQSSYEQYF
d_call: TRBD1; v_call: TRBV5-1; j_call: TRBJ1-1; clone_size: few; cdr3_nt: TGCGCCAGCAGCCCGATACAGGGGATCAGAGCTTTCTTT; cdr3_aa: CASSPIQGIRAFF
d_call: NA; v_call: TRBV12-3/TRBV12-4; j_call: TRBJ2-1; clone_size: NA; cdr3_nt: TGTGCCAGCAGTTTCCAGGCGACACACAATGAGCAGTTCTTC; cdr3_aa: CASSFQATHNEQFF
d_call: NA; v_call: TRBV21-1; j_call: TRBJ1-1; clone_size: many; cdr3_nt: TGTGCCAGCAGCAAAGAGGAAGGTTTCACTGAAGCTTTCTTT; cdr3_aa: CASSKEEGFTEAFF
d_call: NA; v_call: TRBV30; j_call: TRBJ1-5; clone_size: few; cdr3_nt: TGTGCCTGGTCGATGGGGTTGAGTCAGCCCCAGCATTTT; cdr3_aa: CAWSMGLSQPQHF
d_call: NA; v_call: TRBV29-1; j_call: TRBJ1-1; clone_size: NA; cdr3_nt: TGCAGCGTCGATACGGACAACACTGAAGCTTTCTTT; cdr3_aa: CSVDTDNTEAFF
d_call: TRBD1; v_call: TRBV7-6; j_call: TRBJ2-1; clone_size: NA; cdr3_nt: TGTGCCAGCAGCTCCAGGACAGGTGCGGGCTATGAGCAGTTCTTC; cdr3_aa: CASSSRTGAGYEQFF
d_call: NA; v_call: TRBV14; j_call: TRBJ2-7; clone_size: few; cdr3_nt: TGTGCCAGCAGCCAGAGGGCCCGGGCCGTGGGGAACGAGCAGTACTTC; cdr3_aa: CASSQRARAVGNEQYF
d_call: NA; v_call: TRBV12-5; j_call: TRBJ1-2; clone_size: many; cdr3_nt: TGTGCTAGTGGTTACCCTCCGGACTACACCTTC; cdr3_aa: CASGYPPDYTF
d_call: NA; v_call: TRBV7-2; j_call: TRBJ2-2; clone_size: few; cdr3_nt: TGTGCCAGCAGCTTATTGCATCGACCGGAGCTGTTTTTT; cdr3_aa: CASSLLHRPELFF
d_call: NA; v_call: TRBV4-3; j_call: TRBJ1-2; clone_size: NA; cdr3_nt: TGCGCCAGCAGCCAAGATAGGTCTCTAAGCGGCTACACCTTC; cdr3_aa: CASSQDRSLSGYTF
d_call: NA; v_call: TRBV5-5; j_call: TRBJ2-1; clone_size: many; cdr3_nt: TGTGCCAGCAGCTTGATCCGAGGCAACGAGCAGTTCTTC; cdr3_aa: CASSLIRGNEQFF
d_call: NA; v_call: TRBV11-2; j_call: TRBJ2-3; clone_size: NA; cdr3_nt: TGTGCCAGCAGCTTAGTTTTGGGGGGAGGCACAGATACGCAGTATTTT; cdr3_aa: CASSLVLGGGTDTQYF
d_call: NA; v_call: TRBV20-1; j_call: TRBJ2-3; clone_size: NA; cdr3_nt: TGCAGTGCTAGAGGGGGCGAGGATACGCAGTATTTT; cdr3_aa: CSARGGEDTQYF
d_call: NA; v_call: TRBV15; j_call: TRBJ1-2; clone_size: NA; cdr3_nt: TGTGCCACCAGCAGTCATGACAGCTATGGCTACACCTTC; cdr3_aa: CATSSHDSYGYTF
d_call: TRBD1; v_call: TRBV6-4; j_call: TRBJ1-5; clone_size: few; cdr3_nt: TGTGCCAGCAGTCCCGGGACAGGGGGGGATCAGCCCCAGCATTTT; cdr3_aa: CASSPGTGGDQPQHF
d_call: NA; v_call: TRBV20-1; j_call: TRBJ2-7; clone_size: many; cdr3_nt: TGCAGTGCTAGACAACTATCCTACGAGCAGTACTTC; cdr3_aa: CSARQLSYEQYF
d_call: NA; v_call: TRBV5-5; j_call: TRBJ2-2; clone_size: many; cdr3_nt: TGTGCCAGCAGCTTGAGAACTCAAAGCGGGGAGCTGTTTTTT; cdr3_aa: CASSLRTQSGELFF
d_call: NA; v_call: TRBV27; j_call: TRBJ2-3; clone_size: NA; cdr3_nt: TGTGCCAGCAGCACCGGGACCGCCGACGTAGATACGCAGTATTTT; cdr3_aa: CASSTGTADVDTQYF
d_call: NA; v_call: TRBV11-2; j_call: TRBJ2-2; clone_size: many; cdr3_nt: TGTGCCAGCAGCTTAGTGGGGGAGCTGTTTTTT; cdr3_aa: CASSLVGELFF
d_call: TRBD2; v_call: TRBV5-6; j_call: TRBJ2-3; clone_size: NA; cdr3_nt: TGTGCCAGCAACCCCGCTAGCGGGGGGGCATTCAATACGCAGTATTTT; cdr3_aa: CASNPASGGAFNTQYF
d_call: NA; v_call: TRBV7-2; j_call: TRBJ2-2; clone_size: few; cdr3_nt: TGTGCCAGCAGTATAGCGACCACGAACACCGGGGAGCTGTTTTTT; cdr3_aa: CASSIATTNTGELFF
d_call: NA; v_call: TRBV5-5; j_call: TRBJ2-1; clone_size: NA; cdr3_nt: TGTGCCAGCAACCTAGAAGTCCCTTCCTACAATGAGCAGTTCTTC; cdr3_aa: CASNLEVPSYNEQFF
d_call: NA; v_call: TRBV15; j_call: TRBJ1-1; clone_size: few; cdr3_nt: TGTGCCACCAGCAGCAGTACGGGGGGTAGAGCTTTCTTT; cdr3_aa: CATSSSTGGRAFF
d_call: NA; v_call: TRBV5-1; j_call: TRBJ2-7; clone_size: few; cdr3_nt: TGCGCCAGCAGCTTGGGAGAGGGGTCCTACGAGCAGTACTTC; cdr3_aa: CASSLGEGSYEQYF
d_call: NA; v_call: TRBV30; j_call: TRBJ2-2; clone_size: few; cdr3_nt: TGTGCCTGGAGTGTACTCGCGGTCACCGGGGAGCTGTTTTTT; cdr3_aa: CAWSVLAVTGELFF
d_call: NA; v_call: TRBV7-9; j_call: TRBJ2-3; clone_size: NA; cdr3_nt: TGTGCCAGCAGCTCCCTAGCGAGGGGGAACACAGATACGCAGTATTTT; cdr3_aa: CASSSLARGNTDTQYF
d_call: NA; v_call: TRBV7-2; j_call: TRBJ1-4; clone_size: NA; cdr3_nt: TGTGCCAGCAGCTTTCCATCAGCAAACAATGAAAAACTGTTTTTT; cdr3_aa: CASSFPSANNEKLFF
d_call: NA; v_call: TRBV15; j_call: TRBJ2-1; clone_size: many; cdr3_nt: TGTGCCACCAGCAGAGGAGGAGGAATCAATGAGCAGTTCTTC; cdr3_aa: CATSRGGGINEQFF
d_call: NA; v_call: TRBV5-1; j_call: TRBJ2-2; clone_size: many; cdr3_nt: TGCGCCAGCAGCTTGGGGTTATGGAGCGTCGAGAACACCGGGGAGCTGTTTTTT; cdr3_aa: CASSLGLWSVENTGELFF
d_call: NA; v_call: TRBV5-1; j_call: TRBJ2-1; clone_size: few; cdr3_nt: TGCGCCAGCAGCTTGGCCAGTGGGGTTGGTGAGCAGTTCTTC; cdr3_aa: CASSLASGVGEQFF
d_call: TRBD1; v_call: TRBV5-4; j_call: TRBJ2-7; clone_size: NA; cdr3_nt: TGTGCCAGCAGTCCAAACAGGGGGCGCCTGTCCTACGAGCAGTACTTC; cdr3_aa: CASSPNRGRLSYEQYF